This T cell receptor (beta chain) stems from a study of blood T cell repertoires in COVID-19. As handled by the study authors: Estimation of nucleated cell counts was performed using reference gene primer amplification. The protocol was immunoSEQ multiplex PCR, while the TCRdb copy is restricted to in-frame clones and leaves out a portion. The V and J calls and clone size were taken over from that table, and D and trimming were inferred from the DNA. The sample contains roughly 310,000 clones, approximately 90% of which appear only once. V lost 6 bases and J 4 bases, leaving 12 bases between the germline ends. Germline-derived CDR1 and CDR2 are MNHEY and SVGAGI. There are 13 residues in the CDR3.

The sequenced material came from peripheral blood. The chain combines TRBV6-5 with TRBJ1-1; tentative D call: TRBD1 (6 bases). This clonotype was obtained from a woman between 50 and 59 years old with active or convalescent COVID-19. CDR3 sequence (DNA): TGTGCCAGCAGAAGGACAGAAACCACTGAAGCTTTCTTT. It is translated as CASRRTETTEAFF.